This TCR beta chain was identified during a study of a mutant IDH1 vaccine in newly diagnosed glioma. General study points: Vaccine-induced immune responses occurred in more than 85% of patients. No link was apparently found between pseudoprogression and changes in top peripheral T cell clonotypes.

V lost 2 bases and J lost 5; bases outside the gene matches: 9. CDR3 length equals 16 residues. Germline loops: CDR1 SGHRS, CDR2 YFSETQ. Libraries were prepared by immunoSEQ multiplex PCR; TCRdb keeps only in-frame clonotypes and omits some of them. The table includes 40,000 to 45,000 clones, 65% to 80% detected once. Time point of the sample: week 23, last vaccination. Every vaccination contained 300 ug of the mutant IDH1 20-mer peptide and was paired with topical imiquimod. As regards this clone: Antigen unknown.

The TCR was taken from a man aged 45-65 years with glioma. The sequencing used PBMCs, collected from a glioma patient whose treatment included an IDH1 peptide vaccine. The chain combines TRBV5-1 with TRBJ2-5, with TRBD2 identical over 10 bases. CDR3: CASSFSSGGAGETQYF. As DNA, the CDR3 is TGCGCCAGCAGCTTTTCCAGCGGGGGGGCCGGGGAGACCCAGTACTTC.